This entry concerns a single TCR beta chain. Its antigen is unknown. This record comes from a study of cytomegalovirus exposure and HLA in healthy donors. Findings of the study overall: Using the classifier, cytomegalovirus status was reportedly diagnosed with high specificity and sensitivity. Several top significant clusters appeared, in a later analysis, to be linked to common viral pathogens. Presence/absence analyses took donor sequencing depth as roughly uniform. In a later analysis, TCR beta V- and J-gene trimming was associated with a missense DCLRE1C variant.

This PCR relied on a set of 60 Vbeta primers and 13 Jbeta primers. Measured with immunoSEQ multiplex PCR; TCRdb has only the in-frame clones, and not every one. Found here are 65,000 to 90,000 clones, about 74% of them singletons; the top ten hold around 2.9%. The source is a man aged 40-55 years in good health and CMV-seronegative. Sequences were obtained from PBMCs.

The CDR3 DNA is TGTGCCAGCAGCCCCGCCCAGGGGCAGTACGAGCAGTACTTC. This encodes CASSPAQGQYEQYF. The chain uses TRBV7-2 and TRBJ2-7; D perhaps matches TRBD1 (6 bases). Trimming left V 5 bases short and J 4 bases short, with 15 bases between. The length of the CDR3 is 14 residues. The germline V gene has CDR1 SGHTA and CDR2 FQGNSA.